The rows below give T cell receptor beta chains drawn from one sample of a study of T cell responses to AZD1222 COVID-19 vaccine. Method: immunoSEQ multiplex PCR; TCRdb's copy keeps in-frame clones and lacks some. The sample lists about 150,000 clones, 90% occurring once. The material sequenced was peripheral blood, taken on day 0 of AZD1222 vaccination. These receptors came from an adult in good health. CDR3s include the opening cysteine and the closing phenylalanine or tryptophan. D genes are given only for firm matches. Size tells how often a clone was seen (once, few, many) or the class of an expanded clone, and some rows leave it out.

TRBJ2-7 TRBV4-1 NA NA CASSQEDPWDYEQYF TGCGCCAGCAGCCAAGAGGACCCGTGGGACTACGAGCAGTACTTC
TRBJ1-5 TRBV5-1 TRBD1 NA CASSLAGTDHQPQHF TGCGCCAGCAGCTTGGCCGGGACAGACCATCAGCCCCAGCATTTT
TRBJ2-7 TRBV4-3 TRBD1 NA CASSLWRDRDYEQYF TGCGCCAGCAGCCTCTGGCGGGACAGGGACTACGAGCAGTACTTC
TRBJ1-2 TRBV5-5 TRBD1 NA CASSPLGTGFNYGYTF TGTGCCAGCAGCCCACTAGGGACAGGGTTTAACTATGGCTACACCTTC
TRBJ2-7 TRBV13 TRBD1 NA CASSPPQGINEQYF TGTGCCAGCAGCCCCCCACAGGGGATAAACGAGCAGTACTTC
TRBJ1-3 TRBV24-1 NA NA CATSPGGGNTIYF TGTGCCACCAGTCCCGGCGGAGGAAACACCATATATTTT
TRBJ2-1 TRBV24-1 NA NA CATMESSYNEQFF TGTGCCACCATGGAGAGCTCCTACAATGAGCAGTTCTTC
TRBJ2-1 TRBV7-9 NA NA CASSLPNFSYEQFF TGTGCCAGCAGCTTACCAAATTTTTCCTATGAGCAGTTCTTC
TRBJ2-5 TRBV24-1 NA NA CATSESSRETQYF TGTGCCACCAGTGAATCGAGCAGGGAGACCCAGTACTTC
TRBJ2-4 TRBV20-1 NA NA CSASSGLGEWPQNIQYF TGCAGTGCTAGTAGTGGGCTCGGGGAGTGGCCCCAAAACATTCAGTACTTC
TRBJ2-2 TRBV7-2 TRBD2 NA CASSLVAGAGELFF TGTGCCAGCAGCTTAGTGGCGGGAGCCGGGGAGCTGTTTTTT
TRBJ1-1 TRBV29-1 TRBD1 NA CSVEVTGGNTEAFF TGCAGCGTTGAGGTGACAGGGGGGAACACTGAAGCTTTCTTT
TRBJ2-3 TRBV1 NA NA CTSSQEPAPCTDTQYF TGCACCAGCAGCCAAGAACCAGCACCCTGCACAGATACGCAGTATTTT
TRBJ2-1 TRBV4-1 TRBD2 NA CASSQQRGHNEQFF TGCGCCAGCAGCCAGCAGCGGGGCCACAATGAGCAGTTCTTC
TRBJ2-2 TRBV6-4 TRBD2 NA CASSPGLAGATGELFF TGTGCCAGCAGTCCCGGACTAGCGGGAGCTACCGGGGAGCTGTTTTTT
TRBJ1-1 TRBV7-6 NA NA CASSLGYGQNTEAFF TGTGCCAGCAGCTTAGGTTACGGACAGAACACTGAAGCTTTCTTT
TRBJ2-5 TRBV19 NA NA CASSIEGHTKQETQYF TGTGCCAGTAGTATAGAGGGACACACTAAACAAGAGACCCAGTACTTC
TRBJ2-1 TRBV29-1 NA NA CSVEKDRRRDNEQFF TGCAGCGTTGAAAAAGACAGGAGGAGGGACAATGAGCAGTTCTTC
TRBJ1-2 TRBV4-2 NA NA CASTPRLGRSTYGYTF TGTGCCAGCACCCCCCGTTTGGGGCGCAGTACCTATGGCTACACCTTC
TRBJ1-2 TRBV19 NA few CATRGAGRNPNYGYTF TGTGCCACCCGTGGGGCAGGGCGAAATCCTAACTATGGCTACACCTTC
TRBJ1-2 TRBV6-2/TRBV6-3 TRBD1 NA CASSYRSPGQGNYGYTF TGTGCCAGCAGTTACCGGTCCCCGGGACAGGGCAACTATGGCTACACCTTC
TRBJ2-2 TRBV7-8 NA NA CASSRPGLKVPGELFF TGTGCCAGCAGCCGGCCGGGACTGAAGGTACCCGGGGAGCTGTTTTTT
TRBJ2-3 TRBV28 TRBD2 NA CASSPGGGTDTQYF TGTGCCAGCAGTCCCGGGGGGGGCACAGATACGCAGTATTTT
TRBJ1-5 TRBV9 TRBD1 NA CASSPTGLNQPQHF TGTGCCAGCAGCCCGACAGGGCTCAATCAGCCCCAGCATTTT
TRBJ2-2 TRBV4-3 NA NA CASSPEKNTGELFF TGCGCCAGCAGCCCAGAGAAGAACACCGGGGAGCTGTTTTTT
TRBJ2-1 TRBV7-2 TRBD2 NA CASSLGYGLGYNEQFF TGTGCCAGCAGCTTAGGTTATGGACTAGGATACAATGAGCAGTTCTTC
TRBJ1-2 TRBV30 NA NA CAWRTTAAMGYGYTF TGTGCCTGGAGAACGACAGCCGCTATGGGCTATGGCTACACCTTC
TRBJ2-7 TRBV27 TRBD2 NA CASSQTSGATYEQYF TGTGCCAGCAGTCAAACTAGCGGGGCTACCTACGAGCAGTACTTC
TRBJ2-7 TRBV29-1 NA NA CSVEDWDSLGAGSPYEQYF TGCAGCGTTGAAGATTGGGACAGCCTGGGAGCGGGAAGCCCCTACGAGCAGTACTTC
TRBJ1-1 TRBV6-5 TRBD1 few CASRLDRGNTEAFF TGTGCCAGCAGGCTAGACAGGGGGAACACTGAAGCTTTCTTT
TRBJ1-4 TRBV18 NA NA CASSPPPDSAEKLFF TGTGCCAGCTCACCACCTCCGGACAGCGCTGAAAAACTGTTTTTT
TRBJ2-7 TRBV2 TRBD1 NA CASSDGTGYFYEQYF TGTGCCAGCAGTGATGGGACAGGGTACTTCTACGAGCAGTACTTC
TRBJ2-7 TRBV7-6 NA NA CASSSRTGDREQYF TGTGCCAGCAGCTCCCGGACCGGAGATAGGGAGCAGTACTTC
TRBJ1-1 TRBV20-1 NA NA CSAISPEAFF TGCAGTGCCATAAGTCCTGAAGCTTTCTTT
TRBJ2-7 TRBV29-1 NA NA CSVEWPGLRYEQYF TGCAGCGTTGAATGGCCAGGGTTGCGATACGAGCAGTACTTC
TRBJ2-5 TRBV7-7 NA NA CASSEGLQETQYF TGTGCTAGCAGCGAGGGACTCCAAGAGACCCAGTACTTC
TRBJ2-1 TRBV9 NA NA CASSVENEQFF TGTGCCAGCAGCGTAGAAAATGAGCAGTTCTTC
TRBJ1-1 TRBV18 NA NA CASSPLQPEAFF TGTGCCAGCTCACCACTCCAGCCCGAAGCTTTCTTT
TRBJ2-7 TRBV28 TRBD1 few CASSGTGTAEPYEQYF TGTGCCAGCAGTGGAACCGGGACAGCGGAACCCTACGAGCAGTACTTC